The entry that follows covers one TCR beta chain sequence. RNA transcripts provided the template for amplifying TCR beta CDR3 regions. HTBI primers served in a first-round RT-PCR, which a second-round multiplex PCR followed. In TCRdb, the multiplex PCR reads were re-called with MiXCR into one record per CDR3 protein. The data contain 650,000 to 800,000 distinct CDR3 sequences, just over 40% of them singletons. V was pared by 3 bases and J by 7 bases, with 16 bases between. The CDR3 totals 14 residues. Germline loops: CDR1 SGHTA, CDR2 FQGNSA. The data derive from a study of Graves' ophthalmopathy and Graves' hyperthyroidism.

This receptor was obtained from an adult man with Graves' ophthalmopathy. V is TRBV7-2 and J is TRBJ2-7; D tentatively fits TRBD1 or TRBD2 (5 bases each). Sequenced sample: peripheral blood. The CDR3 nucleotides are TGTGCCAGCAGCTTGGTTCAGGGAGTACAAGAGCAGTACTTC. Translating it yields CASSLVQGVQEQYF.